The entry below gives a single T cell receptor (beta chain) sequence along with its context. Antigen: not known. RNA, at about 0.5 to 1 ug, was reverse transcribed with random hexamers. Each CDR3 protein gets one entry after TCRdb re-called the immunoSEQ multiplex PCR reads with MiXCR. The sample has 180,000 or so distinct CDR3 sequences, 85% to 95% seen once. This CDR3 has 15 amino acids. CDR1 and CDR2 (germline): SGHVS, FNYEAQ. V lost 0 bases, J lost 7 bases, and 15 bases lay in between. Sequencing of TCR beta, carried out with a high-throughput approach, was applied to CD8+ and CD4+ T cells from the blood. The sample originates from a study of CD8 T cells in Susac syndrome. Whole-study results and caveats: The study recognized that its TCR sequencing and HLA analysis covered a relatively small number of individuals.

The TCR originated in a human donor in good health. Sequencing input: CD4+ T cells from PBMCs. The chain recombines TRBV7-6 with TRBJ1-1; perhaps TRBD1 as D (5 bases). The CDR3 reads CASSLAGAGGSEAFF. CDR3 DNA: TGTGCCAGCAGCTTAGCAGGGGCGGGTGGAAGTGAAGCTTTCTTT.